These T cell receptor beta chains were read from a single sample in a study of cytomegalovirus exposure and HLA in healthy donors. Sequencing was performed with immunoSEQ multiplex PCR; in TCRdb, only in-frame clones are kept and a portion is missing. The data show under 200,000 clones, roughly three quarters seen once. Material: PBMCs. These receptors were collected from a man younger than 30 in good health and CMV-seropositive. Both conserved end residues are part of each CDR3. A D gene is named only where the DNA matches it firmly. Clone size appears in some rows only: once, few, many, or a class for an expanded clone.

v_call: TRBV7-3
cdr3_length: 14
d_call: -
clone_size: -
j_call: TRBJ2-5
cdr3_aa: CASSLTGVEETQYF
cdr3_nt: TGTGCCAGCAGCTTAACAGGGGTGGAGGAGACCCAGTACTTC

v_call: TRBV5-1
cdr3_length: 17
d_call: TRBD2
clone_size: -
j_call: TRBJ2-1
cdr3_aa: CASSGGLAGTSYNEQFF
cdr3_nt: TGCGCCAGCAGCGGGGGACTAGCGGGGACCTCCTACAATGAGCAGTTCTTC

v_call: TRBV5-1
cdr3_length: 15
d_call: TRBD2
clone_size: -
j_call: TRBJ2-3
cdr3_aa: CASSLAGRDPDTQYF
cdr3_nt: TGCGCCAGCAGCTTGGCCGGGAGGGATCCAGATACGCAGTATTTT

v_call: TRBV11-3
cdr3_length: 15
d_call: TRBD2
clone_size: -
j_call: TRBJ2-7
cdr3_aa: CASSPRLAGVDEQYF
cdr3_nt: TGTGCCAGCAGCCCACGACTAGCGGGAGTTGACGAGCAGTACTTC

v_call: TRBV12-5
cdr3_length: 15
d_call: TRBD1
clone_size: -
j_call: TRBJ2-5
cdr3_aa: CASGLVTGERETQYF
cdr3_nt: TGTGCTAGTGGTTTGGTAACAGGGGAGCGGGAGACCCAGTACTTC

v_call: TRBV6-5
cdr3_length: 13
d_call: -
clone_size: -
j_call: TRBJ1-1
cdr3_aa: CASSREANTEAFF
cdr3_nt: TGTGCCAGCAGTCGGGAGGCGAACACTGAAGCTTTCTTT

v_call: TRBV19
cdr3_length: 15
d_call: -
clone_size: -
j_call: TRBJ2-2
cdr3_aa: CASSIARGDTGELFF
cdr3_nt: TGTGCCAGTAGTATTGCCAGGGGGGACACCGGGGAGCTGTTTTTT

v_call: TRBV6-6
cdr3_length: 16
d_call: TRBD2
clone_size: once
j_call: TRBJ2-1
cdr3_aa: CASRSQLAGAGGEQFF
cdr3_nt: TGTGCCAGCAGATCCCAACTAGCGGGCGCCGGTGGTGAGCAGTTCTTC

v_call: TRBV13
cdr3_length: 21
d_call: -
clone_size: -
j_call: TRBJ2-7
cdr3_aa: CASRWSEQLAGQKGILYEQYF
cdr3_nt: TGTGCCAGCCGCTGGTCCGAACAATTGGCGGGACAGAAAGGGATTTTATACGAGCAGTACTTC

v_call: TRBV5-1
cdr3_length: 14
d_call: TRBD1
clone_size: -
j_call: TRBJ1-1
cdr3_aa: CASRGTGGESEAFF
cdr3_nt: TGCGCCAGCAGGGGGACAGGGGGCGAATCTGAAGCTTTCTTT

v_call: TRBV7-9
cdr3_length: 16
d_call: TRBD1
clone_size: -
j_call: TRBJ2-1
cdr3_aa: CASSRDRGLYINEQFF
cdr3_nt: TGTGCCAGCAGCAGGGACAGGGGGCTTTACATCAATGAGCAGTTCTTC

v_call: TRBV5-4
cdr3_length: 16
d_call: TRBD2
clone_size: -
j_call: TRBJ2-1
cdr3_aa: CASSLVLAGGGNEQFF
cdr3_nt: TGTGCCAGCAGCTTAGTACTAGCGGGAGGTGGGAATGAGCAGTTCTTC

v_call: TRBV5-4
cdr3_length: 14
d_call: -
clone_size: -
j_call: TRBJ1-1
cdr3_aa: CASSLAGGSTEAFF
cdr3_nt: TGTGCCAGCAGCTTGGCGGGGGGGTCCACTGAAGCTTTCTTT

v_call: TRBV13
cdr3_length: 16
d_call: -
clone_size: once
j_call: TRBJ1-1
cdr3_aa: CASSLNGREMNTEAFF
cdr3_nt: TGTGCCAGCAGCTTAAACGGCCGGGAGATGAACACTGAAGCTTTCTTT

v_call: TRBV5-4
cdr3_length: 16
d_call: TRBD2
clone_size: few
j_call: TRBJ2-7
cdr3_aa: CASSRGGLGTNYEQYF
cdr3_nt: TGTGCCAGCAGCCGTGGGGGACTAGGGACAAACTACGAGCAGTACTTC

v_call: TRBV27
cdr3_length: 16
d_call: -
clone_size: -
j_call: TRBJ2-6
cdr3_aa: CASSFRGYSGANVLTF
cdr3_nt: TGTGCCAGCAGTTTTAGGGGTTACTCTGGGGCCAACGTCCTGACTTTC

v_call: TRBV4-3
cdr3_length: 18
d_call: -
clone_size: -
j_call: TRBJ1-2
cdr3_aa: CASSQDQEAELTNYGYTF
cdr3_nt: TGCGCCAGCAGCCAAGATCAAGAGGCTGAGCTTACAAACTATGGCTACACCTTC

v_call: TRBV4-2
cdr3_length: 16
d_call: -
clone_size: -
j_call: TRBJ2-1
cdr3_aa: CASSEVRGPSYNEQFF
cdr3_nt: TGTGCCAGCAGCGAGGTTCGCGGGCCGTCCTACAATGAGCAGTTCTTC

v_call: TRBV7-9
cdr3_length: 19
d_call: -
clone_size: -
j_call: TRBJ1-5
cdr3_aa: CASSQTGENKPYSNQPQHF
cdr3_nt: TGTGCCAGCAGCCAAACGGGAGAGAATAAGCCTTATAGCAATCAGCCCCAGCATTTT

v_call: TRBV4-2
cdr3_length: 13
d_call: TRBD1
clone_size: few
j_call: TRBJ2-7
cdr3_aa: CASSGQGNYEQYF
cdr3_nt: TGTGCCAGCTCCGGACAGGGGAACTACGAGCAGTACTTC

v_call: TRBV7-6
cdr3_length: 16
d_call: TRBD1
clone_size: -
j_call: TRBJ2-3
cdr3_aa: CASSSRTGLTGDTQYF
cdr3_nt: TGTGCCAGCAGCTCCCGGACAGGGCTCACGGGAGATACGCAGTATTTT

v_call: TRBV29-1
cdr3_length: 15
d_call: -
clone_size: -
j_call: TRBJ2-7
cdr3_aa: CSVSRPGINSYEQYF
cdr3_nt: TGCAGCGTTTCTCGTCCCGGGATCAACTCCTACGAGCAGTACTTC

v_call: TRBV19
cdr3_length: 17
d_call: TRBD2
clone_size: -
j_call: TRBJ2-1
cdr3_aa: CASSLTPYSGRANEQFF
cdr3_nt: TGTGCCAGTAGTCTTACCCCCTACAGCGGGAGGGCGAATGAGCAGTTCTTC

v_call: TRBV27
cdr3_length: 14
d_call: TRBD2
clone_size: -
j_call: TRBJ2-5
cdr3_aa: CASSPGTRGETQYF
cdr3_nt: TGTGCCAGCAGTCCGGGGACTAGAGGAGAGACCCAGTACTTC

v_call: TRBV6-5
cdr3_length: 11
d_call: -
clone_size: few
j_call: TRBJ1-1
cdr3_aa: CASRRGTEAFF
cdr3_nt: TGTGCCAGCCGTCGGGGCACTGAAGCTTTCTTT

v_call: TRBV5-4
cdr3_length: 14
d_call: -
clone_size: few
j_call: TRBJ2-3
cdr3_aa: CASSLGGQTDTQYF
cdr3_nt: TGTGCCAGCAGCTTGGGGGGGCAGACAGATACGCAGTATTTT

v_call: TRBV5-5
cdr3_length: 15
d_call: TRBD2
clone_size: -
j_call: TRBJ2-7
cdr3_aa: CASSSRGGLDYEQYF
cdr3_nt: TGTGCCAGCAGCTCGCGGGGGGGCCTGGACTACGAGCAGTACTTC

v_call: TRBV30
cdr3_length: 17
d_call: TRBD1
clone_size: -
j_call: TRBJ2-6
cdr3_aa: CAWTGQTILSGANVLTF
cdr3_nt: TGTGCCTGGACGGGACAGACCATTCTCTCTGGGGCCAACGTCCTGACTTTC

v_call: TRBV5-8
cdr3_length: 14
d_call: -
clone_size: -
j_call: TRBJ1-1
cdr3_aa: CASSLPGGNTEAFF
cdr3_nt: TGTGCCAGCAGCTTGCCCGGCGGGAACACTGAAGCTTTCTTT

v_call: TRBV10-3
cdr3_length: 17
d_call: -
clone_size: -
j_call: TRBJ1-1
cdr3_aa: CAISESVLEGGSTEAFF
cdr3_nt: TGTGCCATCAGTGAGTCAGTGCTGGAGGGTGGTAGCACTGAAGCTTTCTTT

v_call: TRBV7-9
cdr3_length: 17
d_call: TRBD1
clone_size: -
j_call: TRBJ1-4
cdr3_aa: CASSSAYRGGTNEKLFF
cdr3_nt: TGTGCCAGCAGCTCTGCCTACAGGGGGGGGACTAATGAAAAACTGTTTTTT

v_call: TRBV6-5
cdr3_length: 14
d_call: -
clone_size: -
j_call: TRBJ2-2
cdr3_aa: CASLEGPNTGELFF
cdr3_nt: TGTGCCAGCTTGGAGGGCCCCAACACCGGGGAGCTGTTTTTT

v_call: TRBV13
cdr3_length: 14
d_call: -
clone_size: -
j_call: TRBJ2-2
cdr3_aa: CASSLGLQAGELFF
cdr3_nt: TGTGCCAGCAGCTTAGGGTTACAGGCCGGGGAGCTGTTTTTT

v_call: TRBV6-5
cdr3_length: 14
d_call: -
clone_size: -
j_call: TRBJ1-3
cdr3_aa: CASSYDSSGNTIYF
cdr3_nt: TGTGCCAGCAGTTACGACAGCTCTGGAAACACCATATATTTT

v_call: TRBV2
cdr3_length: 12
d_call: -
clone_size: -
j_call: TRBJ2-7
cdr3_aa: CASSFQDHEQYF
cdr3_nt: TGTGCCAGCAGTTTCCAGGATCACGAGCAGTACTTC

v_call: TRBV7-2
cdr3_length: 16
d_call: -
clone_size: -
j_call: TRBJ2-2
cdr3_aa: CASSLRSGVNTGELFF
cdr3_nt: TGTGCCAGCAGCTTAAGGTCGGGGGTGAACACCGGGGAGCTGTTTTTT

v_call: TRBV11-2
cdr3_length: 16
d_call: TRBD1
clone_size: -
j_call: TRBJ1-6
cdr3_aa: CASSSKRTGGNSPLHF
cdr3_nt: TGTGCCAGCAGCTCGAAACGGACAGGGGGAAATTCACCCCTCCACTTT

v_call: TRBV5-6
cdr3_length: 14
d_call: TRBD1
clone_size: once
j_call: TRBJ1-6
cdr3_aa: CASSPGTADSPLHF
cdr3_nt: TGTGCCAGCAGCCCCGGGACAGCCGATTCACCCCTCCACTTT

v_call: TRBV14
cdr3_length: 12
d_call: -
clone_size: -
j_call: TRBJ2-7
cdr3_aa: CASSRASYEQYF
cdr3_nt: TGTGCCAGCAGCCGAGCTTCCTACGAGCAGTACTTC

v_call: TRBV9
cdr3_length: 15
d_call: -
clone_size: few
j_call: TRBJ1-1
cdr3_aa: CASSVVVSMNTEAFF
cdr3_nt: TGTGCCAGCAGCGTAGTCGTGAGCATGAACACTGAAGCTTTCTTT

v_call: TRBV29-1
cdr3_length: 15
d_call: TRBD2
clone_size: -
j_call: TRBJ2-3
cdr3_aa: CSVEQTSESTDTQYF
cdr3_nt: TGCAGCGTTGAACAGACTAGCGAAAGCACAGATACGCAGTATTTT

v_call: TRBV9
cdr3_length: 15
d_call: -
clone_size: once
j_call: TRBJ2-5
cdr3_aa: CASSEFQGYQETQYF
cdr3_nt: TGTGCCAGCAGCGAGTTTCAGGGGTACCAAGAGACCCAGTACTTC

v_call: TRBV19
cdr3_length: 14
d_call: TRBD1
clone_size: -
j_call: TRBJ2-3
cdr3_aa: CASQQTGNTDTQYF
cdr3_nt: TGTGCCAGTCAACAGACAGGGAACACAGATACGCAGTATTTT

v_call: TRBV25-1
cdr3_length: 16
d_call: TRBD2
clone_size: -
j_call: TRBJ2-6
cdr3_aa: CASSEWGGSGANVLTF
cdr3_nt: TGTGCCAGCAGTGAATGGGGGGGGTCTGGGGCCAACGTCCTGACTTTC

v_call: TRBV6-5
cdr3_length: 14
d_call: TRBD1
clone_size: -
j_call: TRBJ2-7
cdr3_aa: CASSRQGGSYEQYF
cdr3_nt: TGTGCCAGCAGTCGACAGGGGGGATCCTACGAGCAGTACTTC

v_call: TRBV20-1
cdr3_length: 10
d_call: -
clone_size: -
j_call: TRBJ2-1
cdr3_aa: CSPRGGEQFF
cdr3_nt: TGCAGTCCAAGGGGCGGTGAGCAGTTCTTC

v_call: TRBV9
cdr3_length: 13
d_call: -
clone_size: -
j_call: TRBJ1-1
cdr3_aa: CASSVVGSTEAFF
cdr3_nt: TGTGCCAGCAGCGTAGTGGGCTCCACTGAAGCTTTCTTT

v_call: TRBV7-2
cdr3_length: 15
d_call: TRBD1
clone_size: -
j_call: TRBJ2-3
cdr3_aa: CASSPGTGPPNTQYF
cdr3_nt: TGTGCCAGCAGCCCCGGGACAGGGCCCCCAAATACGCAGTATTTT

v_call: TRBV11-2
cdr3_length: 13
d_call: -
clone_size: once
j_call: TRBJ1-2
cdr3_aa: CASSETLTAGYTF
cdr3_nt: TGTGCCAGCAGCGAAACACTGACTGCTGGCTACACCTTC

v_call: TRBV5-4
cdr3_length: 16
d_call: TRBD2
clone_size: -
j_call: TRBJ2-1
cdr3_aa: CASSLGGTSGSHEQFF
cdr3_nt: TGTGCCAGCAGCTTGGGGGGGACTAGCGGGAGTCATGAGCAGTTCTTC